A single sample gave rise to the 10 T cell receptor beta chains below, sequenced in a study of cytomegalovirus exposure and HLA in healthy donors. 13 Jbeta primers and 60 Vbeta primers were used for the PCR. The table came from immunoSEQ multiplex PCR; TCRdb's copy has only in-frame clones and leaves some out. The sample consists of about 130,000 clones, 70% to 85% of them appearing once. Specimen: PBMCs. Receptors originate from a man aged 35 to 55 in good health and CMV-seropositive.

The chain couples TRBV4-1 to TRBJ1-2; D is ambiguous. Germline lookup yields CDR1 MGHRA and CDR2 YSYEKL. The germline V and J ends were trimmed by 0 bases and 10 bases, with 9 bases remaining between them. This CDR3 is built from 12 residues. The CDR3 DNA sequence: TGCGCCAGCAGCCAAGATGAGTACCCCTACACCTTC. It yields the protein CASSQDEYPYTF.

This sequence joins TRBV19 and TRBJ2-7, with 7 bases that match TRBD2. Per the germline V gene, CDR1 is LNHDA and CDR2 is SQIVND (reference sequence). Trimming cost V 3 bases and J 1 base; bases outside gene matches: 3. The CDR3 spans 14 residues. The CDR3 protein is CASSIRGRSYEQYF. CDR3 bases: TGTGCCAGTAGTATCCGCGGGAGATCCTACGAGCAGTACTTC.

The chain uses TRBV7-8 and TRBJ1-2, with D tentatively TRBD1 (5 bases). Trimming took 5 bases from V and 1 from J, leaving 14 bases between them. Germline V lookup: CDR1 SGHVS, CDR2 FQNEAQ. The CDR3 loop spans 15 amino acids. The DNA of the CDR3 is TGTGCCAGCAGCCCCAGGGTAGATCTTAACTATGGCTACACCTTC. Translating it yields CASSPRVDLNYGYTF.

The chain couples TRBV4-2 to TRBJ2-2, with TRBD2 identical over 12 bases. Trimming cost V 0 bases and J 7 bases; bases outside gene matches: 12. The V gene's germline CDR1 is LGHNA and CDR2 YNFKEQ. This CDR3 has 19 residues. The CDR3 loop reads CASSQDRRLAGGPSGELFF. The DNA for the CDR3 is TGTGCCAGCAGCCAAGATCGAAGGCTAGCGGGAGGGCCTAGCGGGGAGCTGTTTTTT.

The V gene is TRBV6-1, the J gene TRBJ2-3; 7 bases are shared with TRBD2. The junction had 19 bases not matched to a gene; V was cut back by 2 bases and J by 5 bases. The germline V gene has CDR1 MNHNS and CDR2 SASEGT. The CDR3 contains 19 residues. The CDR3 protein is CASSEPPRGGRASVDTQYF. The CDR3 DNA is TGTGCCAGCAGTGAACCACCGAGAGGTGGGAGGGCCTCTGTAGATACGCAGTATTTT.

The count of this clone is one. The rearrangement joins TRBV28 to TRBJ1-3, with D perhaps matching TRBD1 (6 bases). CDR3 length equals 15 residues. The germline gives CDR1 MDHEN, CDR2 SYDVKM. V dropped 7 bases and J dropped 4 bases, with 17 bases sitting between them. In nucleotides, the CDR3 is TGTGCCAGCAACCTCCGGGGGGCGCTCGGAAACACCATATATTTT. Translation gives CASNLRGALGNTIYF.

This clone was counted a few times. The CDR3 DNA reads TGTGCCAGCTCACCCCGCCGGGGGGATAATGAAAAACTGTTTTTT. This encodes CASSPRRGDNEKLFF. This chain connects TRBV18 to TRBJ1-4; D might be TRBD1 (5 bases). Germline CDR1 reads KGHSH; CDR2 reads LQKENI. The CDR3 has 15 residues. V was trimmed by 3 bases and J by 4 bases, leaving 12 bases between them. Looking up the rest from reference TRBV18 and TRBJ1-4 gives the full variable domain: NAGVMQNPRHLVRRRGQEARLRCSPMKGHSHVYWYRQLPEEGLKFMVYLQKENIIDESGMPKERFSAEFPKEGPSILRIQQVVRGDSAAYFCASSPRRGDNEKLFFGSGTQLSVL.

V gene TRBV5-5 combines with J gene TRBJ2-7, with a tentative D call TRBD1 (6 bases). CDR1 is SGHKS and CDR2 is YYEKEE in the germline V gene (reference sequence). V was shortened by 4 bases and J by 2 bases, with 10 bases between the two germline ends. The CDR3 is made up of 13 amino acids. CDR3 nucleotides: TGTGCCAGCAGCCTGGACAGTACCTACGAGCAGTACTTC. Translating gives CASSLDSTYEQYF. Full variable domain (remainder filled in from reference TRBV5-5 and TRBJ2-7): DAGVTQSPTHLIKTRGQQVTLRCSPISGHKSVSWYQQVLGQGPQFIFQYYEKEERGRGNFPDRFSARQFPNYSSELNVNALLLGDSALYLCASSLDSTYEQYFGPGTRLTVT.

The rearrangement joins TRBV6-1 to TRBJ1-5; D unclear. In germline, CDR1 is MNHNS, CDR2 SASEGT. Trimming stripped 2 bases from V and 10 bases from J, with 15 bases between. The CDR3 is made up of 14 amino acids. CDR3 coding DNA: TGTGCCAGCAGTGAAAACGAGGGAATCAGCCCCCAGCATTTT. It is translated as CASSENEGISPQHF.

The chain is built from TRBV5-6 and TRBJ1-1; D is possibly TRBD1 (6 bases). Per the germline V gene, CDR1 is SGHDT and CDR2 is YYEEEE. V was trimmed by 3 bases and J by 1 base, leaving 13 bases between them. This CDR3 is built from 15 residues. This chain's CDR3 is CASSWQGIRNTEAFF. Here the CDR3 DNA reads TGTGCCAGCAGCTGGCAGGGGATCAGGAACACTGAAGCTTTCTTT. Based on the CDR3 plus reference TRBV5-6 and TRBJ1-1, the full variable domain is DAGVTQSPTHLIKTRGQQVTLRCSPKSGHDTVSWYQQALGQGPQFIFQYYEEEERQRGNFPDRFSGHQFPNYSSELNVNALLLGDSALYLCASSWQGIRNTEAFFGQGTRLTVV.